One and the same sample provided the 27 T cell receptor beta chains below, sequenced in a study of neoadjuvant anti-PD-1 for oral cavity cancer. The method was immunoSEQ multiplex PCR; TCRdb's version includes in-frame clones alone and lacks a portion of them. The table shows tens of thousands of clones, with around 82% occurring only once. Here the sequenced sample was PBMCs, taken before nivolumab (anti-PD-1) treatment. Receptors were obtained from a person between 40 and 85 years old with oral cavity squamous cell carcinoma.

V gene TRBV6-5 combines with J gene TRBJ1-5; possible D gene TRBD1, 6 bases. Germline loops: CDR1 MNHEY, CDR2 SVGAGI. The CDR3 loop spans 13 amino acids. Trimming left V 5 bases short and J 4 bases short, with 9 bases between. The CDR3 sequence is CASSDQGNQPQHF. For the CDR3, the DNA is TGTGCCAGCAGTGATCAGGGGAATCAGCCCCAGCATTTT.

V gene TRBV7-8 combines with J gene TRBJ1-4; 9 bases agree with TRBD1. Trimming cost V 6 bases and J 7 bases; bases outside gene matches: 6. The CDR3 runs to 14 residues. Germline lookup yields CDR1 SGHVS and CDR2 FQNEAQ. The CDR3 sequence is CASRPTGGGEKLFF. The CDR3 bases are TGTGCCAGCAGACCTACAGGGGGCGGTGAAAAACTGTTTTTT. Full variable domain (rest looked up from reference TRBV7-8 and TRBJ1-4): GAGVSQSPRYKVAKRGQDVALRCDPISGHVSLFWYQQALGQGPEFLTYFQNEAQLDKSGLPSDRFFAERPEGSVSTLKIQRTQQEDSAVYLCASRPTGGGEKLFFGSGTQLSVL.

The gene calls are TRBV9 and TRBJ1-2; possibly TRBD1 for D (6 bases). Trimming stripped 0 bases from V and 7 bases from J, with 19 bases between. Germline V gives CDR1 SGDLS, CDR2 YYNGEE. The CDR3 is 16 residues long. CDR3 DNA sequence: TGTGCCAGCAGCGTAGAGGGGGGCAGGGCTACTACTGGCTACACCTTC. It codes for CASSVEGGRATTGYTF.

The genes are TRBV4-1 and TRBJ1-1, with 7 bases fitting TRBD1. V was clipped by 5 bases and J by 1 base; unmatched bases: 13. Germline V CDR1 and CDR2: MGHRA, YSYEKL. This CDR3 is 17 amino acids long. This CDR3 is CASSSRSPGQKNTEAFF. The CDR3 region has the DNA TGCGCCAGCAGCTCTCGATCTCCGGGACAGAAGAACACTGAAGCTTTCTTT.

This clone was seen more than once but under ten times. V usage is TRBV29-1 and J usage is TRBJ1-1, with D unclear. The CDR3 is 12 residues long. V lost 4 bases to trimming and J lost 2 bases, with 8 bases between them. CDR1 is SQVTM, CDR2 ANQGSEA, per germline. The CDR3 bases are TGCAGCGTTGGAAGTGGCAACACTGAAGCTTTCTTT. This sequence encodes CSVGSGNTEAFF.

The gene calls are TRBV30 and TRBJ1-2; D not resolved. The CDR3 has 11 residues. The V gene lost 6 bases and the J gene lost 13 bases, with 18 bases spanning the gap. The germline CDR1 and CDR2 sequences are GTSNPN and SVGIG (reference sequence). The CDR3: CACTDGGRITF. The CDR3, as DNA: TGTGCCTGCACTGACGGTGGCAGAATCACCTTC.

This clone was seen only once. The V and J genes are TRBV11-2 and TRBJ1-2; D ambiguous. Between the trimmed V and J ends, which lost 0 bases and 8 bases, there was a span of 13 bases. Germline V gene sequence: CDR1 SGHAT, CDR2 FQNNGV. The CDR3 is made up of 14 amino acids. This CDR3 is CASSLESAFRGYTF. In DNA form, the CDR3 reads TGTGCCAGCAGCTTAGAGTCCGCCTTCCGGGGCTACACCTTC.

Written as DNA, the CDR3 is TGCGCCAGCAGCTTGGGAGGTCCCGACGAGCAGTACTTC. Encoded protein: CASSLGGPDEQYF. The rearrangement links TRBV5-1 to TRBJ2-7, with D unresolved. Germline values: CDR1 SGHRS, CDR2 YFSETQ. V lost 0 bases to trimming and J lost 5 bases, with 9 bases between them. The length of the CDR3 is 13 residues.

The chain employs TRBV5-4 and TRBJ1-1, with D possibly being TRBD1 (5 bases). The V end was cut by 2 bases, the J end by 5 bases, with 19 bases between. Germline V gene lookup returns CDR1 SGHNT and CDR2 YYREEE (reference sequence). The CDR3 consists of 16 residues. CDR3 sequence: CASSFERRGAGTEAFF. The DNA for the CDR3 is TGTGCCAGCAGCTTCGAGAGGAGGGGCGCTGGAACTGAAGCTTTCTTT. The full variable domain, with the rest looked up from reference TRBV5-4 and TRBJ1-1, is ETGVTQSPTHLIKTRGQQVTLRCSSQSGHNTVSWYQQALGQGPQFIFQYYREEENGRGNFPPRFSGLQFPNYSSELNVNALELDDSALYLCASSFERRGAGTEAFFGQGTRLTVV.

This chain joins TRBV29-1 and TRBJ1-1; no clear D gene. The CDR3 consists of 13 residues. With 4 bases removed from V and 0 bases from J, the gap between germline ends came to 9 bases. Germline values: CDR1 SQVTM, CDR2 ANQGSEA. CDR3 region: CSVGLNMNTEAFF. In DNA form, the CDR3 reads TGCAGCGTTGGTCTGAACATGAACACTGAAGCTTTCTTT.

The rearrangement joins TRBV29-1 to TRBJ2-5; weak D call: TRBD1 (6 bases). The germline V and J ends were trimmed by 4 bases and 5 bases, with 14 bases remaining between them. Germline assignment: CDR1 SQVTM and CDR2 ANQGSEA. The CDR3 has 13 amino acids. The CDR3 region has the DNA TGCAGCGTTGGGCAGGGGCAAGAGGAGACCCAGTACTTC. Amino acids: CSVGQGQEETQYF. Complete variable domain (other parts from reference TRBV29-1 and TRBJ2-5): SAVISQKPSRDICQRGTSLTIQCQVDSQVTMMFWYRQQPGQSLTLIATANQGSEATYESGFVIDKFPISRPNLTFSTLTVSNMSPEDSSIYLCSVGQGQEETQYFGPGTRLLVL.

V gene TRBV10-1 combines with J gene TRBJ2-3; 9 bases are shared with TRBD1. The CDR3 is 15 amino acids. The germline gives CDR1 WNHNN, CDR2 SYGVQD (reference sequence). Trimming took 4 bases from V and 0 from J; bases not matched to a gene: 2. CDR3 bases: TGCGCCAGCAGTGGAGGACAGGGGAGCACAGATACGCAGTATTTT. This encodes CASSGGQGSTDTQYF.

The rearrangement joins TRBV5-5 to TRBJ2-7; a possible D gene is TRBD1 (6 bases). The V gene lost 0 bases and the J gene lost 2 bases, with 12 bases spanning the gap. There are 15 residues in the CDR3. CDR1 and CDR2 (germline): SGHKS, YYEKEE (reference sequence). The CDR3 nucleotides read TGTGCCAGCAGCTTGGACGGACAGTCCGCCTACGAGCAGTACTTC. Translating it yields CASSLDGQSAYEQYF.

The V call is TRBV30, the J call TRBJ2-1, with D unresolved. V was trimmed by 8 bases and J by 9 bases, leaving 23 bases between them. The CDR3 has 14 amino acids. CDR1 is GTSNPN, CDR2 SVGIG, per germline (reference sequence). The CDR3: CALDGSLGAVEQFF. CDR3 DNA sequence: TGTGCCCTGGACGGATCTCTTGGCGCGGTTGAGCAGTTCTTC.

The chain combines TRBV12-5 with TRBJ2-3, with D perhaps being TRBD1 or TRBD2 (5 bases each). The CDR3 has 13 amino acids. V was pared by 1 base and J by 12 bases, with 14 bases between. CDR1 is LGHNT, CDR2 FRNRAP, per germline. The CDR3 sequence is CASGLAGTPNQYF. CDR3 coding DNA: TGTGCTAGTGGTTTGGCTGGGACCCCAAACCAGTATTTT. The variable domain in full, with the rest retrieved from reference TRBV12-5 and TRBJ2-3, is DARVTQTPRHKVTEMGQEVTMRCQPILGHNTVFWYRQTMMQGLELLAYFRNRAPLDDSGMPKDRFSAEMPDATLATLKIQPSEPRDSAVYFCASGLAGTPNQYFGPGTRLTVL.

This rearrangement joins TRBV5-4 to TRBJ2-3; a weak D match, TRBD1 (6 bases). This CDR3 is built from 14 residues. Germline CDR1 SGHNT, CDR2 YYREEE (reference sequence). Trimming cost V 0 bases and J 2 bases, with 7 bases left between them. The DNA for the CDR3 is TGTGCCAGCAGCTTGGGGACAGACACAGATACGCAGTATTTT. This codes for CASSLGTDTDTQYF.

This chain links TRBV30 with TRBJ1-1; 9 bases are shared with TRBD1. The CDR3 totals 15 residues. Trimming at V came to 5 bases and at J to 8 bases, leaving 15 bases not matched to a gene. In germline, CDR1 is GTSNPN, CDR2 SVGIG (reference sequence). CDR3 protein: CAWFPLGQGFKEAFF. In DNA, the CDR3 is TGTGCCTGGTTCCCCCTGGGACAGGGCTTTAAAGAAGCTTTCTTT.

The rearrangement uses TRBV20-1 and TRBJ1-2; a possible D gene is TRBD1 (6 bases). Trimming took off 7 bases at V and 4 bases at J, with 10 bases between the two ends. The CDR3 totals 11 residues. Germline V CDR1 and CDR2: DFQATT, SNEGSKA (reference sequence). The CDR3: CSVGGGYGYTF. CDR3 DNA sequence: TGCAGTGTTGGAGGGGGCTATGGCTACACCTTC.

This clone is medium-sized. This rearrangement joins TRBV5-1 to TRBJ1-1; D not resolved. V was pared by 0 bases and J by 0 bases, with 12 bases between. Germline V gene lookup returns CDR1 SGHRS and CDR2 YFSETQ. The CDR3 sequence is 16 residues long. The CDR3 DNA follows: TGCGCCAGCAGCTTGGACGTAGTTGCCATGAACACTGAAGCTTTCTTT. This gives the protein CASSLDVVAMNTEAFF.

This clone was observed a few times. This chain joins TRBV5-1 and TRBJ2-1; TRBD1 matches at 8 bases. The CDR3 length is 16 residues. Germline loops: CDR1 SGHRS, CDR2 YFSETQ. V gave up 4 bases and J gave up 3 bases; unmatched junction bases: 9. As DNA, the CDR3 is TGCGCCAGCAGCGCGATACCGGGACAGGACTACAATGAGCAGTTCTTC. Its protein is CASSAIPGQDYNEQFF.

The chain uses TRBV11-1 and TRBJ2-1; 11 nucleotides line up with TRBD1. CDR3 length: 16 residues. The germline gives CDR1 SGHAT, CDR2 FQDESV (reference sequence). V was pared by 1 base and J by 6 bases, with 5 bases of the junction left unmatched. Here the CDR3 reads CASSLDRTGGPNEQFF. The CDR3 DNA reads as TGTGCCAGCAGCTTAGACAGGACAGGGGGCCCCAATGAGCAGTTCTTC.

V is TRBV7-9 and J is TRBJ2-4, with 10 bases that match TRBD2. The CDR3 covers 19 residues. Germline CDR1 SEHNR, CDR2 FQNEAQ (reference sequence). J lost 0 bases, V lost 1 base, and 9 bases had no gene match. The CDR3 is CASSLVPSGGRLAKNIQYF. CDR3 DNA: TGTGCCAGCAGCTTAGTGCCTAGCGGGGGCCGTTTAGCCAAAAACATTCAGTACTTC.

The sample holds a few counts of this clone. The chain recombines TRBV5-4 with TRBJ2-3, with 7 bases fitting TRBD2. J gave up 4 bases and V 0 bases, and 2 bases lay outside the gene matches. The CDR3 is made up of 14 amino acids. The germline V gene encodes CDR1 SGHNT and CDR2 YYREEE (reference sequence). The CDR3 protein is CASSLGAGSDTQYF. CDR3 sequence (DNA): TGTGCCAGCAGCTTGGGAGCGGGATCAGATACGCAGTATTTT. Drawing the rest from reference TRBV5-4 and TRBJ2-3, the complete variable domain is ETGVTQSPTHLIKTRGQQVTLRCSSQSGHNTVSWYQQALGQGPQFIFQYYREEENGRGNFPPRFSGLQFPNYSSELNVNALELDDSALYLCASSLGAGSDTQYFGPGTRLTVL.

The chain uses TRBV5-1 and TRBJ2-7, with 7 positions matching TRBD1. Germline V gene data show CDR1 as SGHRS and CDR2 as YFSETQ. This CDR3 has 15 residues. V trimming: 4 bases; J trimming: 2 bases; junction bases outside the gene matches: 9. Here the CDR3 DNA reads TGCGCCAGCAGCCCGCGACAGGGATCAGCCTACGAGCAGTACTTC. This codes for CASSPRQGSAYEQYF.

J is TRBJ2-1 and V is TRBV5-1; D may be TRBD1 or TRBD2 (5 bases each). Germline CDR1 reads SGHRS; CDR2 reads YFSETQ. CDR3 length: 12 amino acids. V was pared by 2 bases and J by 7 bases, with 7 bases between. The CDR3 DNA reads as TGCGCCAGCAGCTTAGAGGGGAATGAGCAGTTCTTC. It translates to CASSLEGNEQFF.

The CDR3 DNA follows: TGTGCCAGCAGTCGACTAGCGGGCGGAACAGATACGCAGTATTTT. Protein sequence: CASSRLAGGTDTQYF. This chain joins TRBV6-4 and TRBJ2-3; the match to TRBD2 covers 10 bases. The CDR3 consists of 15 residues. The V segment lost 5 bases and the J segment 3 bases; nucleotides outside the gene matches: 5. Germline CDR1 and CDR2: MRHNA and SNTAGT.

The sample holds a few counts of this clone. The DNA of the CDR3 is TGTGCCTGGAGGGATCTAAAGTTCGGTGAAAAACTGTTTTTT. It codes for CAWRDLKFGEKLFF. The chain is built from TRBV30 and TRBJ1-4; D call uncertain. CDR1 GTSNPN and CDR2 SVGIG come from the germline V gene (reference sequence). The CDR3 is 14 amino acids. V lost 3 bases, J lost 7 bases, and 15 bases lay in between.